This T cell receptor (beta chain) came from a study of patients and donors after allogeneic stem cell transplantation. Each CDR3 protein gets one entry after TCRdb re-called the RT-PCR reads with MiXCR. In the table there are under 200,000 distinct CDR3 sequences, around 30% of which are singletons. Germline assignment: CDR1 KGHSH and CDR2 LQKENI. V lost 0 bases and J 5 bases, leaving 11 bases between the germline ends. This CDR3 spans 15 amino acids. The sequence derives from a human donor who was either an allogeneic HSCT recipient or a stem cell or donor lymphocyte infusion donor (not recorded which). It is not recorded whose cells these are; they may come from a transplant donor. The specimen sequenced was blood, either unsorted or a sorted T cell fraction (not recorded which). J is TRBJ1-3 and V is TRBV18; D not certain. Here the CDR3 DNA reads TGTGCCAGCTCACCACCGTCAGGCCGGAGAAACACCATATATTTT. It codes for CASSPPSGRRNTIYF.